A selection of T cell receptor beta chains follows, all from one sample in a study of shared clonotypes between healthy human individuals. The method was immunoSEQ multiplex PCR; TCRdb's version includes in-frame clones alone and lacks a portion of them. In the table there are approximately 440,000 clones, approximately 71% of which are singletons. The specimen was PBMCs. These receptors all come from a woman in her 40s in good health. Some clones in this sample may be carry-over from other donors' samples. Both conserved end residues are part of each CDR3. Fields, in order: V gene, D gene, clone size, J gene, CDR3 protein, CDR3 DNA. The D gene is left open where the match is weak. Only part of the rows carry a size: once, few, many, or a class if the clone is expanded.

v_call: TRBV27; d_call: .; clone_size: few; j_call: TRBJ2-2; cdr3_aa: CASSFNREGGELFF; cdr3_nt: TGTGCCAGCAGTTTCAACAGGGAGGGCGGGGAGCTGTTTTTT
v_call: TRBV10-2; d_call: .; clone_size: few; j_call: TRBJ2-3; cdr3_aa: CASLRVPGGTDTQYF; cdr3_nt: TGCGCCAGCCTTCGGGTACCAGGGGGCACAGATACGCAGTATTTT
v_call: TRBV28; d_call: TRBD2; clone_size: once; j_call: TRBJ2-5; cdr3_aa: CASSFGLAGVRLGTQYF; cdr3_nt: TGTGCCAGCAGTTTCGGACTAGCGGGAGTGCGGCTGGGGACCCAGTACTTC
v_call: TRBV5-1; d_call: .; clone_size: .; j_call: TRBJ2-3; cdr3_aa: CASSLRGDTQYF; cdr3_nt: TGCGCCAGCAGCTTGAGGGGAGATACGCAGTATTTT
v_call: TRBV6-1; d_call: .; clone_size: once; j_call: TRBJ1-1; cdr3_aa: CASSEAGFLNTEAFF; cdr3_nt: TGTGCCAGCAGTGAAGCAGGTTTCCTGAACACTGAAGCTTTCTTT
v_call: TRBV30; d_call: TRBD2; clone_size: .; j_call: TRBJ2-7; cdr3_aa: CAWGGLAGIHEQYF; cdr3_nt: TGTGCCTGGGGGGGACTAGCGGGAATCCACGAGCAGTACTTC
v_call: TRBV4-2; d_call: .; clone_size: .; j_call: TRBJ1-4; cdr3_aa: CASSQDTGPGGEKLFF; cdr3_nt: TGTGCCAGCAGCCAAGATACGGGACCTGGGGGGGAAAAACTGTTTTTT
v_call: TRBV7-2; d_call: .; clone_size: once; j_call: TRBJ2-1; cdr3_aa: CASSLIIQIYNEQFF; cdr3_nt: TGTGCCAGCAGCTTAATCATCCAGATCTACAATGAGCAGTTCTTC
v_call: TRBV5-6; d_call: TRBD1; clone_size: .; j_call: TRBJ1-6; cdr3_aa: CASSFMETGTGRPLHF; cdr3_nt: TGTGCCAGCAGCTTTATGGAAACCGGGACAGGGAGGCCCCTCCACTTT
v_call: TRBV5-1; d_call: .; clone_size: .; j_call: TRBJ1-1; cdr3_aa: CASSSGGHSVTEAFF; cdr3_nt: TGCGCCAGCAGCTCTGGTGGACACAGCGTCACTGAAGCTTTCTTT
v_call: TRBV30; d_call: .; clone_size: once; j_call: TRBJ2-3; cdr3_aa: CAWSVLPKDTQYF; cdr3_nt: TGTGCCTGGAGTGTACTTCCCAAAGATACGCAGTATTTT
v_call: TRBV7-8; d_call: TRBD2; clone_size: .; j_call: TRBJ2-7; cdr3_aa: CASSLVAGVNEQYF; cdr3_nt: TGTGCCAGCAGCTTAGTAGCGGGAGTAAACGAGCAGTACTTC
v_call: TRBV4-1; d_call: .; clone_size: .; j_call: TRBJ2-5; cdr3_aa: CASSQVPGVETQYF; cdr3_nt: TGCGCCAGCAGCCAAGTCCCTGGGGTGGAGACCCAGTACTTC
v_call: TRBV7-2; d_call: .; clone_size: many; j_call: TRBJ1-5; cdr3_aa: CASSPKTRDGQPQHF; cdr3_nt: TGTGCCAGCAGCCCAAAGACCAGGGATGGTCAGCCCCAGCATTTT
v_call: TRBV11-2; d_call: .; clone_size: .; j_call: TRBJ1-5; cdr3_aa: CASSLDQDGYGPQHF; cdr3_nt: TGTGCCAGCAGCTTAGATCAAGACGGCTATGGGCCCCAGCATTTT
v_call: TRBV2; d_call: TRBD2; clone_size: .; j_call: TRBJ2-7; cdr3_aa: CAGSRLAGVSYEQYF; cdr3_nt: TGTGCCGGCAGCCGACTAGCGGGAGTGTCATACGAGCAGTACTTC
v_call: TRBV6-5; d_call: .; clone_size: once; j_call: TRBJ2-5; cdr3_aa: CATSSVSETQYF; cdr3_nt: TGTGCCACCTCATCGGTCTCAGAGACCCAGTACTTC
v_call: TRBV6-6; d_call: .; clone_size: .; j_call: TRBJ2-7; cdr3_aa: CASSHGGAHAYEQYF; cdr3_nt: TGTGCCAGCAGTCACGGTGGGGCCCATGCCTACGAGCAGTACTTC
v_call: TRBV19; d_call: .; clone_size: few; j_call: TRBJ2-2; cdr3_aa: CASSIGVWDTNTGELFF; cdr3_nt: TGTGCCAGTAGTATCGGGGTTTGGGACACCAACACCGGGGAGCTGTTTTTT
v_call: TRBV7-9; d_call: .; clone_size: .; j_call: TRBJ2-7; cdr3_aa: CASSFSSGDEQYF; cdr3_nt: TGTGCCAGCAGCTTCTCCTCTGGGGACGAGCAGTACTTC
v_call: TRBV30; d_call: TRBD1; clone_size: .; j_call: TRBJ1-4; cdr3_aa: CAWSSGGNEKLFF; cdr3_nt: TGTGCCTGGAGTTCAGGGGGAAATGAAAAACTGTTTTTT
v_call: TRBV19; d_call: .; clone_size: .; j_call: TRBJ1-5; cdr3_aa: CASSIDLGRSYSNQPQHF; cdr3_nt: TGTGCCAGTAGTATAGATTTAGGAAGGAGTTATAGCAATCAGCCCCAGCATTTT
v_call: TRBV4-3; d_call: TRBD1; clone_size: few; j_call: TRBJ2-3; cdr3_aa: CASSQDWQGATDTQYF; cdr3_nt: TGCGCCAGCAGCCAAGATTGGCAGGGGGCAACAGATACGCAGTATTTT
v_call: TRBV4-3; d_call: TRBD2; clone_size: few; j_call: TRBJ2-3; cdr3_aa: CASSQDAAGGVFADTQYF; cdr3_nt: TGCGCCAGCAGCCAAGATGCCGCGGGAGGAGTCTTTGCAGATACGCAGTATTTT
v_call: TRBV27; d_call: TRBD2; clone_size: .; j_call: TRBJ2-1; cdr3_aa: CASSRQTSGRPEQFF; cdr3_nt: TGTGCCAGCAGTCGTCAGACTAGCGGGAGGCCTGAGCAGTTCTTC
v_call: TRBV7-9; d_call: .; clone_size: .; j_call: TRBJ2-5; cdr3_aa: CASSSPVLVGETQYF; cdr3_nt: TGTGCCAGCAGCTCCCCGGTATTAGTGGGCGAGACCCAGTACTTC
v_call: TRBV28; d_call: TRBD1; clone_size: .; j_call: TRBJ1-1; cdr3_aa: CASSLDRALVTFF; cdr3_nt: TGTGCCAGCAGTTTGGACAGGGCCCTGGTGACTTTCTTT
v_call: TRBV10-3; d_call: TRBD1; clone_size: .; j_call: TRBJ2-7; cdr3_aa: CAISTGQGTYEQYF; cdr3_nt: TGTGCCATCAGCACGGGACAGGGAACCTACGAGCAGTACTTC
v_call: TRBV9; d_call: TRBD2; clone_size: .; j_call: TRBJ2-3; cdr3_aa: CASSVSLAGGPTDTQYF; cdr3_nt: TGTGCCAGCAGCGTATCGCTAGCGGGAGGGCCGACAGATACGCAGTATTTT